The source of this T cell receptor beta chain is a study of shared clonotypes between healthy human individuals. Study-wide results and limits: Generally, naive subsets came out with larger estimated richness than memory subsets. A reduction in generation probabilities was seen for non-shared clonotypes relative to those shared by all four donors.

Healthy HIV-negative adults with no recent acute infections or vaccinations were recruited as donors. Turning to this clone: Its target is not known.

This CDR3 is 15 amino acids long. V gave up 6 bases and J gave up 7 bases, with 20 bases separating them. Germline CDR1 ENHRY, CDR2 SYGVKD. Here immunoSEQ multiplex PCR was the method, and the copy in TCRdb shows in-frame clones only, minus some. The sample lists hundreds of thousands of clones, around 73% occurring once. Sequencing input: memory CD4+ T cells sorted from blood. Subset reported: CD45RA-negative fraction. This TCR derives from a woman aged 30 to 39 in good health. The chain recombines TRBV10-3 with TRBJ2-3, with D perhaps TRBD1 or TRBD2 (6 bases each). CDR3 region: CAISPVTGAGNTQYF. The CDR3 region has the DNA TGTGCCATCAGCCCCGTCACGGGGGCCGGGAATACGCAGTATTTT.